The clone carrying this TCR beta chain was recorded only once. This specimen comes from a study of Ad26.COV2.S vaccination and SARS-CoV-2 variants. Study information: Enrollment placed the donor in the COV1001 Ad26.COV2.S trial arm.

Profiled with immunoSEQ multiplex PCR; TCRdb holds only in-frame clones, not every one. Among 380,000 or so clones, 85% to 90% were seen once, and the ten largest hold around 4.5%. Trimming took off 0 bases at V and 2 bases at J, with 13 bases between the two ends. Germline CDR1 is SGHKS and CDR2 is YYEKEE (reference sequence). CDR3 length: 16 residues. Treatment indicated: around 19 received Ad26.COV2.S at low or high dose, single or two shots; roughly 5 received placebo; per-sample allocation not given. Sampling was done on day 63 after the first vaccine or placebo injection. This receptor was obtained from a person between 18 and 65 years old who received the Ad26.COV2.S COVID-19 vaccine or a placebo. This chain connects TRBV5-5 to TRBJ2-3; possible D gene TRBD2, 5 bases. The sequences come from peripheral blood, collected in a trial of Ad26.COV2.S vaccine versus placebo. The CDR3 DNA sequence: TGTGCCAGCAGCTTGGTGCGCGGGTTAAACACAGATACGCAGTATTTT. As protein: CASSLVRGLNTDTQYF.